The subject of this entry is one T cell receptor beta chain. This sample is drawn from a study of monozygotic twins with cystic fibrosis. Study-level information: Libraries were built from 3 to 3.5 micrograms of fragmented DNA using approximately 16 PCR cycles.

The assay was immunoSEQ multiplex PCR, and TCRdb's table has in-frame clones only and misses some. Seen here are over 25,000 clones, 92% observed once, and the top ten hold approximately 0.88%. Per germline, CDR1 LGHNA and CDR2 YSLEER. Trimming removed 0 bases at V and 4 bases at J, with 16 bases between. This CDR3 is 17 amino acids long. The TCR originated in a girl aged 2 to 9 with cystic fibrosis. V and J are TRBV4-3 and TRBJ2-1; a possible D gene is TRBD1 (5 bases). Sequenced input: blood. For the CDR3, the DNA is TGCGCCAGCAGCCAAGATAAGTATGTTGGGGCTTACAATGAGCAGTTCTTC. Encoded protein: CASSQDKYVGAYNEQFF.